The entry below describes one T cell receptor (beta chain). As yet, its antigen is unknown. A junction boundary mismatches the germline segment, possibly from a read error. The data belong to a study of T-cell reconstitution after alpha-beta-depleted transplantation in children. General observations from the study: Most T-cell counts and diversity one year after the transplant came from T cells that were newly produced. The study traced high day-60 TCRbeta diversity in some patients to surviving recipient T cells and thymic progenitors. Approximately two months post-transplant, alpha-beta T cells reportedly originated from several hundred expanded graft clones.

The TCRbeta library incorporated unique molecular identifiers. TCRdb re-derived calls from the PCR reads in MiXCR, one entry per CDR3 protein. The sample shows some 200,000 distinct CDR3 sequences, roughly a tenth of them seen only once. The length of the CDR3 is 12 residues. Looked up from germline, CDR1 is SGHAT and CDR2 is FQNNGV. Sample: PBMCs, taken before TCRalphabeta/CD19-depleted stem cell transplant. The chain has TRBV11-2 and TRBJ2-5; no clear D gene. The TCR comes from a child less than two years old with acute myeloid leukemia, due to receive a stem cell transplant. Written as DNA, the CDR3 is TGTGCCGGCAGCTTAGATCGAGAGACCCAGTACTTC. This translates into CAGSLDRETQYF.